These 22 T cell receptor beta chains were all obtained from the same sample, sequenced in a study of technical replicates of blood from a handful of donors. Clones were sequenced by immunoSEQ multiplex PCR, and TCRdb holds only the in-frame ones, with some missing. The sample records 72,000 or so clones, about 90% being singletons. Material: T cells isolated from PBMCs. Every receptor here comes from a human donor in good health.

The rearrangement links TRBV10-3 to TRBJ1-2, with 7 bases aligning to TRBD1. The CDR3 contains 13 residues. Germline V CDR1 and CDR2: ENHRY, SYGVKD. Unmatched junction bases numbered 11, after V lost 10 bases and J lost 6 bases. The CDR3 spells CASKEGGADGYTF. CDR3 sequence (DNA): TGTGCCAGCAAGGAAGGGGGCGCGGATGGCTACACCTTC.

The gene calls are TRBV4-2 and TRBJ2-7, with D tentatively TRBD1 (6 bases). This CDR3 spans 13 amino acids. V was pared by 5 bases and J by 3 bases, with 11 bases between. In germline, CDR1 is LGHNA, CDR2 YNFKEQ. This CDR3 is CASSGGLIYEQYF. The DNA for the CDR3 is TGTGCCAGCAGCGGGGGCCTTATCTACGAGCAGTACTTC.

The chain recombines TRBV21-1 with TRBJ1-1; the table names TRBD1, a call not compared with the DNA. TRBV21-1 is recorded as a pseudogene. This CDR3 region has 19 residues. CDR3 DNA: TGTGCCAGCAGCAAAACCAGGTGTAGGGACAGCATTAAGGACACTGAAGCTTTCTTT. Translated, it gives CASSKTRCRDSIKDTEAFF.

This chain uses TRBV10-3 with TRBJ2-2; no clear D gene. Trimming removed 8 bases from V and 0 bases from J, with 10 bases in between. This CDR3 comprises 14 residues. The germline V gene encodes CDR1 ENHRY and CDR2 SYGVKD. The DNA of the CDR3 is TGTGCCATCGCGCGCCTAGCGAACACCGGGGAGCTGTTTTTT. This translates into CAIARLANTGELFF.

This sequence joins TRBV25-1 and TRBJ2-3; D possibly corresponds to TRBD1 (6 bases). There are 13 residues in the CDR3. The V gene's germline CDR1 is MGHDK and CDR2 SYGVNS. The V and J ends lost 6 bases and 2 bases respectively, with 9 bases between them. The CDR3 spells CASRRGFTDTQYF. CDR3 in DNA: TGTGCCAGCAGGAGGGGGTTCACAGATACGCAGTATTTT. Supplemented by reference TRBV25-1 and TRBJ2-3, the full variable domain reads EADIYQTPRYLVIGTGKKITLECSQTMGHDKMYWYQQDPGMELHLIHYSYGVNSTEKGDLSSESTVSRIRTEHFPLTLESARPSHTSQYLCASRRGFTDTQYFGPGTRLTVL.

A single count supports this clone. The chain carries TRBV19 and TRBJ1-2; 7 nucleotides align to TRBD1. Germline V gene sequence: CDR1 LNHDA, CDR2 SQIVND (reference sequence). The CDR3 contains 16 residues. J gave up 6 bases and V 5 bases, and 15 bases lay outside the gene matches. CDR3 bases: TGTGCCAGTAGTGTGGGGACAGAGTTTGAGGGAAATGGCTACACCTTC. Protein product: CASSVGTEFEGNGYTF.

The V gene is TRBV2, the J gene TRBJ1-2; tentative D call: TRBD1 (6 bases). CDR1 and CDR2 (germline): SNHLY, FYNNEI. Trimming left V 10 bases short and J 3 bases short, with 15 bases between. This CDR3 region has 13 residues. This CDR3 is CANANRVYYGYTF. DNA of the CDR3: TGTGCCAACGCTAACAGGGTTTACTATGGCTACACCTTC.

This sequence joins TRBV7-9 and TRBJ2-3; D gene uncertain. The germline CDR1 and CDR2 sequences are SEHNR and FQNEAQ (reference sequence). V shed 4 bases and J shed 3 bases, with 5 bases lying between them. This CDR3 is 12 amino acids long. The DNA of the CDR3 is TGTGCCAGCAGCTATATTACAGATACGCAGTATTTT. This sequence encodes CASSYITDTQYF.

The V call is TRBV9, the J call TRBJ2-1; 7 bases are a match to TRBD2. The junction had 11 bases not matched to a gene; V was cut back by 5 bases and J by 0 bases. Germline V CDR1 and CDR2: SGDLS, YYNGEE. This CDR3 is built from 17 residues. The CDR3 protein is CASSLGGTVGSYNEQFF. Written as DNA, the CDR3 is TGTGCCAGCAGTTTGGGGGGGACGGTCGGCTCCTACAATGAGCAGTTCTTC.

The chain is built from TRBV28 and TRBJ2-7, with 13 bases lining up with TRBD2. Germline CDR1 is MDHEN and CDR2 is SYDVKM. V shed 5 bases, J shed 2 bases, and the junction held 3 bases outside the gene matches. The CDR3 spans 15 residues. The CDR3 region is CASSTGLAGAYEQYF. CDR3 nucleotide sequence: TGTGCCAGCAGTACCGGACTAGCGGGAGCCTACGAGCAGTACTTC.

This clone was found once. The gene calls are TRBV10-1 and TRBJ2-1; 7 nucleotides match TRBD2. The V and J ends lost 4 bases and 8 bases, in that order; junction bases with no gene match: 8. CDR1 and CDR2 from the germline V gene are WNHNN and SYGVQD (reference sequence). This CDR3 comprises 14 residues. The CDR3 loop is CASSAGGSRDEQFF. CDR3 nucleotide sequence: TGCGCCAGCAGTGCGGGAGGCAGTCGCGATGAGCAGTTCTTC.

This clone came up once. J is TRBJ2-7 and V is TRBV5-1, with a possible D match to TRBD1 (6 bases). The germline CDR1 and CDR2 sequences are SGHRS and YFSETQ. The V and J ends lost 4 bases and 0 bases respectively, with 11 bases between them. The CDR3 runs 14 residues. The CDR3 region is CASSGTTFSYEQYF. The CDR3 bases are TGCGCCAGCAGCGGGACAACGTTCTCCTACGAGCAGTACTTC.

V is TRBV5-6 and J is TRBJ2-7; D possibly corresponds to TRBD2 (6 bases). This CDR3 is built from 16 residues. The V gene lost 10 bases and the J gene lost 1 base, with 24 bases spanning the gap. CDR1 is SGHDT and CDR2 is YYEEEE in the germline V gene. CDR3 nucleotide sequence: TGTGCCGGAAATAAGGGGCCCGCGGGACCATCCTACGAGCAGTACTTC. Its protein product is CAGNKGPAGPSYEQYF.

The chain uses TRBV2 and TRBJ2-3, with 15 bases that match TRBD2. The ends lost 0 bases at V and 7 bases at J; junction bases unmatched: 5. Germline V gives CDR1 SNHLY, CDR2 FYNNEI. CDR3 size: 17 residues. CDR3 sequence (DNA): TGTGCCAGCAGTGAAGCCGCCGGGACTAGCGGGAGGAATACGCAGTATTTT. Protein sequence: CASSEAAGTSGRNTQYF.

The rearrangement joins TRBV11-3 to TRBJ2-3; weak D call: TRBD1 (6 bases). The CDR3 length is 18 residues. The ends were cut back, 5 bases at V and 0 bases at J, with 21 bases in the middle. Per germline, CDR1 SGHNT and CDR2 YENEEA. The CDR3: CASSPGTSRTSSTDTQYF. The CDR3 DNA reads TGTGCCAGCAGCCCAGGGACATCCCGGACTTCTAGCACAGATACGCAGTATTTT. Full variable domain (missing parts from reference TRBV11-3 and TRBJ2-3): EAGVVQSPRYKIIEKKQPVAFWCNPISGHNTLYWYLQNLGQGPELLIRYENEEAVDDSQLPKDRFSAERLKGVDSTLKIQPAELGDSAVYLCASSPGTSRTSSTDTQYFGPGTRLTVL.

This clone was detected only once. The chain has TRBV29-1 and TRBJ1-3, with D possibly being TRBD1 (5 bases). Trimming stripped 0 bases from V and 2 bases from J, with 14 bases between. Germline V CDR1 and CDR2: SQVTM, ANQGSEA. The CDR3 totals 16 residues. CDR3 DNA: TGCAGCGTTGAAGATGGGCAGGGAAAAACTGGAAACACCATATATTTT. It codes for CSVEDGQGKTGNTIYF.

The gene calls are TRBV11-2 and TRBJ2-3; D remains ambiguous. Trimming took 4 bases from V and 0 from J, leaving 11 bases between them. Germline values: CDR1 SGHAT, CDR2 FQNNGV. CDR3 size: 15 residues. The CDR3 here is CASSSIGDSTDTQYF. CDR3 in DNA: TGTGCCAGCAGCTCAATCGGAGATAGCACAGATACGCAGTATTTT.

The DNA of the CDR3 is TGTGCCAGCAGTAAGCCCGGGACAGGGTCTGGGGCCAACGTCCTGACTTTC. Its translation: CASSKPGTGSGANVLTF. The rearrangement joins TRBV28 to TRBJ2-6; 9 positions match TRBD1. The V gene's germline CDR1 is MDHEN and CDR2 SYDVKM. The V and J ends lost 5 bases and 1 base, in that order; junction bases with no gene match: 6. The CDR3 sequence is 17 residues long.

In this sample, this clone turned up once. The chain couples TRBV7-9 to TRBJ1-1; no clear D gene. The V gene's germline CDR1 is SEHNR and CDR2 FQNEAQ (reference sequence). V was pared by 5 bases and J by 0 bases, with 16 bases between. This CDR3 comprises 16 residues. The CDR3 region has the DNA TGTGCCAGCAGCCACACCGCGGCTTTAATGAACACTGAAGCTTTCTTT. Amino acids: CASSHTAALMNTEAFF.

The rearrangement links TRBV7-6 to TRBJ2-7, with 9 bases lining up with TRBD1. The CDR3 runs 16 residues. Germline CDR1 reads SGHVS; CDR2 reads FNYEAQ. V lost 4 bases and J lost 3; bases outside the gene matches: 10. Written as DNA, the CDR3 is TGTGCCAGCAGCTGGGCTTCGGGACAGGGAATCTACGAGCAGTACTTC. Translation gives CASSWASGQGIYEQYF.

The V gene is TRBV4-2, the J gene TRBJ2-2; 9 bases line up with TRBD1. The CDR3 covers 16 residues. Looked up from germline, CDR1 is LGHNA and CDR2 is YNFKEQ. Unmatched junction bases numbered 8, after V lost 4 bases and J lost 5 bases. CDR3: CASSLNRGQITGELFF. CDR3 sequence (DNA): TGTGCCAGCAGCCTCAACAGGGGGCAGATTACCGGGGAGCTGTTTTTT.

The J gene is TRBJ2-7, the V gene TRBV11-2; tentatively, D is TRBD2 (5 bases). Per the germline V gene, CDR1 is SGHAT and CDR2 is FQNNGV. The CDR3 extends over 15 amino acids. Between the trimmed V and J ends, which lost 5 bases and 5 bases, there was a span of 19 bases. The CDR3 loop reads CASSLLGPAINEQYF. CDR3 sequence (DNA): TGTGCCAGCAGCCTACTAGGCCCCGCAATAAACGAGCAGTACTTC.